The source of this T cell receptor beta chain is a study of cytomegalovirus exposure and HLA in healthy donors. Trimming removed 1 base at V and 0 bases at J, with 9 bases between. The CDR3 runs to 16 residues. Germline lookup yields CDR1 SGHAT and CDR2 FQNNGV. This table comes from immunoSEQ multiplex PCR, and its TCRdb copy is limited to in-frame clones, with some not included. Here the sample spans 80,000 or so clones, roughly 96% being singletons. The chain carries TRBV11-2 and TRBJ2-2; D is uncertain. The TCR comes from a woman aged 18-30 years in good health and CMV-seronegative. Sequenced material: PBMCs. This chain's CDR3 is CASSLGPQANTGELFF. The CDR3 DNA follows: TGTGCCAGCAGCTTAGGGCCTCAGGCGAACACCGGGGAGCTGTTTTTT.